This entry features one T cell receptor (beta chain) sequence. This clone's antigen is unknown. No base quality information exists; no much larger clone differs at one position. In the prospective study, participants were roughly 18 to 100 years old, resided in about two dozen geographic areas of the United States, and were enrolled through a virtual design. Cohort assignment in the prospective study relied on participant-reported clinical history from a screening survey and a study questionnaire. In the prospective study, mobile phlebotomists collected whole blood, serum and a nasopharyngeal or oropharyngeal swab from each participant. Prospective study participants could optionally give additional blood draws and questionnaires over an approximately 2-month period. Prospective study blood samples were shipped either frozen or at room temperature before DNA extraction. This sample was included in a study of blood T cell repertoires in COVID-19 (dated by TCRdb to about 2020). Broadly, across the study: The collaborator samples originated in the United States, Italy and Spain and spanned the acute and convalescent phases of COVID-19. The sample metadata nearly always contained a de-identified subject ID, COVID-19 status, age in years and sex. The samples were drawn from two sources: the first 160 participants of the ongoing ImmuneRACE study, and over 1,000 subjects contributed by 6 global collaborators. The repertoires were released in a freely available public database intended as a resource for research on the immune response to SARS-CoV-2. The prospective study material was composed of cDNA or gDNA derived from T cells, B-cell-depleted T cells, or PBMCs. The dataset comprised deeply sampled blood TCRbeta repertoires from subjects exposed to, actively infected with, or recovered from COVID-19. Where available, HLA class I and class II types were obtained from metadata supplied by the sample provider rather than from assay-based typing. Study-level results and caveats: Clinical and demographic metadata were provided uncurated, with the amount varying by source and participant.

The V and J ends are trimmed by 1 base and 0 bases, leaving 10 bases between them. The CDR3 covers 16 residues, taking in both the cysteine and the phenylalanine. Only the CDR3 portion is preserved as DNA: 48 bases, with reading frame beginning at the first base. The CDR1 and CDR2 encoded by the germline V gene are MGHRA and YSYEKL. TCRbeta CDR3 regions were amplified from genomic DNA by means of the immunoSEQ Assay, a bias-controlled multiplex PCR. The paper's data handling went like this. Within the assay, amplification of reference gene primers was used to estimate how many nucleated cells each sample contained. To quantify the absolute abundance of each unique TCRbeta CDR3 rearrangement, sequence reads were collapsed and filtered. For each sample, productive Simpson clonality was calculated by taking the square root of Simpson's diversity index across productive rearrangements. TCRdb re-hosts the immuneACCESS table, in-frame sequences only. Its copies lack some clones; in the studies checked, an unresolved V gene accounts for under half of them, and the cause for the rest is not known. V, J and clone size are taken as reported in that table, and D and trimming were inferred from the DNA itself. The sample table holds roughly 400,000 clones, of which roughly 88% were seen once. The ten largest clonotypes hold 2% to 2.5% of the sample.

The sequence joins TRBV4-1 to TRBJ1-5; the D gene lacks a confident call. The TCR sequence derives from a woman aged 35 to 49 with acute COVID-19. What was sequenced was PBMCs or T cells enriched from blood (not recorded which). The sequence in DNA is TGCGCCAGCAGCCAAGCGCCGGGGTCTAGCAATCAGCCCCAGCATTTT. Its amino acids are CASSQAPGSSNQPQHF.